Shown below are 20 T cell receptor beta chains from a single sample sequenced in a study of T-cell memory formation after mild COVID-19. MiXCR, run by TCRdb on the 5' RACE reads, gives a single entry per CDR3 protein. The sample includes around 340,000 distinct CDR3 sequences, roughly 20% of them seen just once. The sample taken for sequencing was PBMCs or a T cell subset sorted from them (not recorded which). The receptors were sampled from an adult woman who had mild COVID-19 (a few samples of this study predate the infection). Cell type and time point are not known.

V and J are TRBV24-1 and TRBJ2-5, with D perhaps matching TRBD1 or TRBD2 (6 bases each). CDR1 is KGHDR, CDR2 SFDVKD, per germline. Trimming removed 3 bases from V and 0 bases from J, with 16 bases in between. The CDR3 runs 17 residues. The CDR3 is CATSDRFTGAYQETQYF. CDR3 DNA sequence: TGTGCCACCAGTGATCGCTTTACGGGGGCTTACCAAGAGACCCAGTACTTC.

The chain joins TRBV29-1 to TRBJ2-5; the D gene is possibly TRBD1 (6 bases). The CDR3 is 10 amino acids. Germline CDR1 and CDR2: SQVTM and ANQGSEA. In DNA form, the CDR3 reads TGCTTTGCAGGGGACGAGACCCAGTACTTC. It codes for CFAGDETQYF.

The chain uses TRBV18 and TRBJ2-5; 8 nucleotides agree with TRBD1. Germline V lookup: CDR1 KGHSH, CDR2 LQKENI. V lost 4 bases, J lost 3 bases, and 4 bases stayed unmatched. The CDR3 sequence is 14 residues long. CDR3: CASSQDRAEETQYF. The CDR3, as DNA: TGTGCCAGCTCACAGGACAGGGCAGAAGAGACCCAGTACTTC.

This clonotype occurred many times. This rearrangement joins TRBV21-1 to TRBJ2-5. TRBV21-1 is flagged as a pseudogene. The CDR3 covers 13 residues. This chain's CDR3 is CASSSYLQETQYF. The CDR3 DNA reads TGTGCCAGCAGCTCCTACCTTCAAGAGACCCAGTACTTC.

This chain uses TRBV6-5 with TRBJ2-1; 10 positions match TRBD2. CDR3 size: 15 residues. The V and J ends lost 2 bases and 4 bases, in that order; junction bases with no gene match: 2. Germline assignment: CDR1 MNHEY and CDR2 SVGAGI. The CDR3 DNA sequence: TGTGCCAGCAGTTACGGACTAGCGGTTTACAATGAGCAGTTCTTC. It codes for CASSYGLAVYNEQFF.

The CDR3 sequence is CASSPGQGEAFF. The CDR3 DNA reads TGCGCCAGCAGCCCAGGACAGGGTGAAGCTTTCTTT. The rearrangement links TRBV5-1 to TRBJ1-1; 8 bases align to TRBD1. The CDR3 loop spans 12 amino acids. The trim removed 4 bases at V and 7 bases at J, leaving 3 bases unmatched. From germline, CDR1 is SGHRS and CDR2 YFSETQ.

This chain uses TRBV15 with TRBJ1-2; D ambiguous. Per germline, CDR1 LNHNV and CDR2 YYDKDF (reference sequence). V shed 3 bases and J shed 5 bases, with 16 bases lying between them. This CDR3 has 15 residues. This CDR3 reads CATSSPDNLIYGYTF. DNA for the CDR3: TGTGCCACCAGCAGTCCCGATAATCTCATTTATGGCTACACCTTC.

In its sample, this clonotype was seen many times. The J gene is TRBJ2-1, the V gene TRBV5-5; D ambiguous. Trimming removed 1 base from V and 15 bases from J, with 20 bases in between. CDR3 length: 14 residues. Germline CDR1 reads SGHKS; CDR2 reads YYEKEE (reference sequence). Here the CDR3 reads CASSLTGPESPRFF. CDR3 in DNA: TGTGCCAGCAGCTTGACTGGACCTGAGAGCCCCCGGTTCTTC.

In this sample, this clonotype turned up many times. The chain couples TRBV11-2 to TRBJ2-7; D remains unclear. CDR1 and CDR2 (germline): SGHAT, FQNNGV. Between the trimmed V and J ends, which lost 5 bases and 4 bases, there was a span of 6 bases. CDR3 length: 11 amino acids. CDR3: CASSLLYEQYF. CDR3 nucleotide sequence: TGTGCCAGCAGCCTCCTGTACGAGCAGTACTTC. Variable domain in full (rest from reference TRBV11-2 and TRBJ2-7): EAGVAQSPRYKIIEKRQSVAFWCNPISGHATLYWYQQILGQGPKLLIQFQNNGVVDDSQLPKDRFSAERLKGVDSTLKIQPAKLEDSAVYLCASSLLYEQYFGPGTRLTVT.

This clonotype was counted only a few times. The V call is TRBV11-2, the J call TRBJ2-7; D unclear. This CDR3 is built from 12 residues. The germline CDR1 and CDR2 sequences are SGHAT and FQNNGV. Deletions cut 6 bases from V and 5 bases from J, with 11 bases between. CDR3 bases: TGTGCCAGCAGTAGGTCCGCAAACGAGCAGTACTTC. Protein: CASSRSANEQYF.

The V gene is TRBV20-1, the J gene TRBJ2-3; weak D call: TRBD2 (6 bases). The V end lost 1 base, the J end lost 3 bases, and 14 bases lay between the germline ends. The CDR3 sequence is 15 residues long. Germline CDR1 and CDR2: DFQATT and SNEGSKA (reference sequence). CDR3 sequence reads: CSARVVTGVTDTQYF. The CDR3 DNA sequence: TGCAGTGCTAGAGTCGTAACGGGAGTGACAGATACGCAGTATTTT.

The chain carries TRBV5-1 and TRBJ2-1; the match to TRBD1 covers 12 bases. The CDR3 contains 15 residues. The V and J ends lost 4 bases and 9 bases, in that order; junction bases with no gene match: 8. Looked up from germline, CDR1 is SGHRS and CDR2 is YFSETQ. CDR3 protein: CASSGWDRGRGEQFF. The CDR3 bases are TGCGCCAGCAGCGGCTGGGACAGGGGGCGCGGTGAGCAGTTCTTC.

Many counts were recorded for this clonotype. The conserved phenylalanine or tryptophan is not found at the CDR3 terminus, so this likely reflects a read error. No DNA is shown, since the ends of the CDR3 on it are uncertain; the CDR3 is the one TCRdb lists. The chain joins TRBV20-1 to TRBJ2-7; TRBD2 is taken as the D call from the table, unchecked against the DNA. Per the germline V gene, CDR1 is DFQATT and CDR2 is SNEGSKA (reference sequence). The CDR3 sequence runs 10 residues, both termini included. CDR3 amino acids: CSARAPGPST.

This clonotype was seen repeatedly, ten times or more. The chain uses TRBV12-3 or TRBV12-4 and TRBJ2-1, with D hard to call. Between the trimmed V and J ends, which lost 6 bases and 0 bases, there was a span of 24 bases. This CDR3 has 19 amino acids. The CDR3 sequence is CASSSSRKRRLSSYNEQFF. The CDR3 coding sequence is TGTGCCAGCAGCTCCTCACGAAAAAGGCGGCTCAGCTCCTACAATGAGCAGTTCTTC.

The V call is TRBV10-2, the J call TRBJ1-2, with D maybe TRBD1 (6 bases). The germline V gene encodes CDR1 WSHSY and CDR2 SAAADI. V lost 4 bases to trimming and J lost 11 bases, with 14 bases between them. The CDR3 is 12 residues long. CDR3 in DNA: TGCGCCAGCAGTGGCGACAGGAGAAGATACACCTTC. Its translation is CASSGDRRRYTF.

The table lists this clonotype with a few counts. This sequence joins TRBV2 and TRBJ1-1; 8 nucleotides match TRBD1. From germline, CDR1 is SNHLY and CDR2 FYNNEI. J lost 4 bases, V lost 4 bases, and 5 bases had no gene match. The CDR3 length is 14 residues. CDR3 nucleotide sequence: TGTGCCAGCAGTGGACTCGGACAGGGCACTGAAGCTTTCTTT. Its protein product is CASSGLGQGTEAFF.

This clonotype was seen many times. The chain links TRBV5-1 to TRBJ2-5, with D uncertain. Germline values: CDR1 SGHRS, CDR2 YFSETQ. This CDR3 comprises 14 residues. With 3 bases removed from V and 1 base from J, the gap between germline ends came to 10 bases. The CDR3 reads CASSSGGSQETQYF. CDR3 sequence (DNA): TGCGCCAGCAGCTCGGGTGGTAGCCAAGAGACCCAGTACTTC.

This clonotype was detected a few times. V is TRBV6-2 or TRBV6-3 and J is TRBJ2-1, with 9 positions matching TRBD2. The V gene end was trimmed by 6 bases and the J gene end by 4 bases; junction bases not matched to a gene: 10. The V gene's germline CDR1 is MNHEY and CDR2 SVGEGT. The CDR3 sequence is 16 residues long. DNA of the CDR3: TGTGCCAGCAGCCCCGAGTTGGCGGGAGGGTACAATGAGCAGTTCTTC. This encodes CASSPELAGGYNEQFF.

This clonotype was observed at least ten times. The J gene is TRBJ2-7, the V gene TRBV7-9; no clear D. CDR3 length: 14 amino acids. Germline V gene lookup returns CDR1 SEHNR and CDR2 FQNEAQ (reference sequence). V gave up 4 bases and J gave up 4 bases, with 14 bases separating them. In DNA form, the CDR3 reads TGTGCCAGCAGCTCCCCGACGCGGTTTTACGAGCAGTACTTC. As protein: CASSSPTRFYEQYF.

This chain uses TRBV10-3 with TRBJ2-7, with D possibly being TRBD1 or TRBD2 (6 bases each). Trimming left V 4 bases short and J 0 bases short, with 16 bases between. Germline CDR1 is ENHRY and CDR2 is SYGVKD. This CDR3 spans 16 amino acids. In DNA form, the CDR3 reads TGTGCCATCAGTGCCGCCCTGGGGGGCAACTCCTACGAGCAGTACTTC. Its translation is CAISAALGGNSYEQYF.